This is a list of T cell receptor beta chains from one sample in a study of OX40 agonist ivuxolimab in advanced cancers. Measured with immunoSEQ multiplex PCR; TCRdb has only the in-frame clones, and not every one. This sample yields tens of thousands of clones, of which approximately 84% are seen a single time; roughly 2.1% belongs to the top ten. The sequenced sample was CD4+ or CD8+ T cells sorted from blood, obtained in a trial of the OX40 agonist ivuxolimab. Receptor source: an adult with an advanced solid tumor such as melanoma, head and neck, liver or kidney cancer. CDR3s include the opening cysteine and the closing phenylalanine or tryptophan. D genes are given only for firm matches. Part of the rows lack a size; the others show once, few, many or a class for expanded clones.

>TRBJ2-1|-|-|TRBV19
TGTGCCAGTAGTAGTAGGGGTTCTTACAATGAGCAGTTCTTC
CASSSRGSYNEQFF
>TRBJ2-5|-|TRBD2|TRBV7-9
TGTGCCAGCAGCCCTTTCCTAGCGGGCCAAGAGACCCAGTACTTC
CASSPFLAGQETQYF
>TRBJ2-7|-|-|TRBV11-2
TGTGCCAGCAGCTTAATGTTCAGTTCCTACGAGCAGTACTTC
CASSLMFSSYEQYF
>TRBJ2-1|-|-|TRBV5-4
TGTGCCAGCAGCTTGGCAGGGTTCGGTGAGCAGTTCTTC
CASSLAGFGEQFF
>TRBJ2-1|-|-|TRBV2
TGTGCCAGCAGCAAGCGGCTGGGCAATGAGCAGTTCTTC
CASSKRLGNEQFF
>TRBJ1-2|once|-|TRBV6-6
TGTGCCAGCAGTTACCCTCGTGGCTACACCTTC
CASSYPRGYTF
>TRBJ2-7|-|-|TRBV27
TGTGCCAGCAGTTTGGTCCCCGCGAAGGCGCAGTACTTC
CASSLVPAKAQYF
>TRBJ2-7|-|TRBD1|TRBV25-1
TGTGCCAGCAGTCCCGGGACAGGGTTGTACGAGCAGTACTTC
CASSPGTGLYEQYF
>TRBJ1-2|-|-|TRBV19
TGTGCCAGTACCCGCGGAGGGGCAATCTATGGCTACACCTTC
CASTRGGAIYGYTF
>TRBJ2-3|once|-|TRBV7-3
TGTGCCAGCAGCGTTAGCACAGATACGCAGTATTTT
CASSVSTDTQYF
>TRBJ1-2|-|-|TRBV7-2
TGTGCCAGCAGCTCGGGGGCACGGTGGCAGAACTATGGCTACACCTTC
CASSSGARWQNYGYTF
>TRBJ1-3|-|-|TRBV7-2
TGTGCCAGCAGCTCAGAACGGTCCTCTGGAAACACCATATATTTT
CASSSERSSGNTIYF
>TRBJ2-1|-|TRBD2|TRBV11-3
TGTGCCAGCAGCTTAGCCCAAACTAGCGGGAGTACCTATGAGCAGTTCTTC
CASSLAQTSGSTYEQFF
>TRBJ1-4|-|-|TRBV9
TGTGCCAGCAGCGTAACTGGGGAGGGTAATGAAAAACTGTTTTTT
CASSVTGEGNEKLFF
>TRBJ1-1|-|-|TRBV27
TGTGCCAGCAACTCACAGGATTCGAACACTGAAGCTTTCTTT
CASNSQDSNTEAFF
>TRBJ1-3|-|TRBD1|TRBV5-1
TGCGCCAGCAGCTTGGGGACAGGGTTTGTCAACTCTGGAAACACCATATATTTT
CASSLGTGFVNSGNTIYF
>TRBJ2-1|-|TRBD2|TRBV4-1
TGCGCCAGCAGCCAAGAATCTGGCGGGAGATCCTACAATGAGCAGTTCTTC
CASSQESGGRSYNEQFF
>TRBJ2-2|-|-|TRBV11-2
TGTGCCAGCAGTACCGGTTCGATGAACACCGGGGAGCTGTTTTTT
CASSTGSMNTGELFF
>TRBJ2-1|-|-|TRBV11-1
TGTGCCAGCAGCTACGACGGGACCTACGATGAGCAGTTCTTC
CASSYDGTYDEQFF
>TRBJ2-5|-|-|TRBV11-2
TGTGCCAGCAGCTCGGTGTCCGAGACCCAGTACTTC
CASSSVSETQYF
>TRBJ1-1|-|-|TRBV5-1
TGCGCCAGCAGCTTACAGGGCCCCGACACTGAAGCTTTCTTT
CASSLQGPDTEAFF
>TRBJ1-5|-|-|TRBV18
TGTGCCAGCTCATCTGGACGGATTCGCAATCAGCCCCAGCATTTT
CASSSGRIRNQPQHF
>TRBJ2-5|-|TRBD2|TRBV14
TGTGCCAGCAGCCCAGGACTAGCGGGAGGGCCTCGTGAGACCCAGTACTTC
CASSPGLAGGPRETQYF
>TRBJ1-1|-|-|TRBV28
TGTGCCAGCAGTTTAAGGGGAGGGAACACTGAAGCTTTCTTT
CASSLRGGNTEAFF
>TRBJ2-7|-|-|TRBV27
TGTGCCAGCAGTTTCTCGCGGGACACCTCCTACGAGCAGTACTTC
CASSFSRDTSYEQYF
>TRBJ2-3|few|-|TRBV5-1
TGCGCCAGCAGCTTGGCCTCGGGAGAATACACAGATACGCAGTATTTT
CASSLASGEYTDTQYF
>TRBJ2-1|-|TRBD2|TRBV9
TGTGCCAGCAGCGCTAGCGGGAATGCCTACAATGAGCAGTTCTTC
CASSASGNAYNEQFF
>TRBJ2-7|-|-|TRBV9
TGTGCCAGCAGCCTAACCGGGACGGCTGTCGAGCAGTACTTC
CASSLTGTAVEQYF
>TRBJ2-1|-|-|TRBV18
TGTGCCAGCTCACCCGCTGGGGTCTTAAATGAGCAGTTCTTC
CASSPAGVLNEQFF
>TRBJ2-3|-|TRBD2|TRBV9
TGTGCCAGCAGCGTAGCGGGGCTAGCGGACACAGATACGCAGTATTTT
CASSVAGLADTDTQYF
>TRBJ1-2|-|-|TRBV7-2
TGTGCCAGCAGCGAGTGGACGGGTGGATCTAATGGCTACACCTTC
CASSEWTGGSNGYTF
>TRBJ2-7|-|TRBD2|TRBV11-3
TGTGCCAGCAGCCCGGGGGGGGGTGTATACGAGCAGTACTTC
CASSPGGGVYEQYF
>TRBJ1-1|-|-|TRBV30
TGTGCCTGGAGAAAGGGAGGGGTGGGTGAAGCTTTCTTT
CAWRKGGVGEAFF
>TRBJ2-5|-|-|TRBV5-1
TGCGCCAGCAGCTTTCTTCAAGAGACCCAGTACTTC
CASSFLQETQYF
>TRBJ1-1|once|-|TRBV11-3
TGTGCCAGCAGCTTCCCCGGGACACGCTACACTGAAGCTTTCTTT
CASSFPGTRYTEAFF
>TRBJ2-2|-|-|TRBV6-5
TGTGCCAGCAAGAACACGGACCATACCGGGGAGCTGTTTTTT
CASKNTDHTGELFF
>TRBJ1-1|-|-|TRBV29-1
TGCAGCGTTTTACGTACTGGCACTGAAGCTTTCTTT
CSVLRTGTEAFF
>TRBJ2-3|-|TRBD2|TRBV29-1
TGCAGCGTTGAATCTAGGCGGGAGGCCCCAGATACGCAGTATTTT
CSVESRREAPDTQYF
>TRBJ2-5|-|TRBD1|TRBV29-1
TGCAGCGTGGACCTGGACAGGGACTGGTACCAAGAGACCCAGTACTTC
CSVDLDRDWYQETQYF
>TRBJ1-5|-|-|TRBV21-1
TGTGCCAGCAGAACAACAGGGGCTATAGCGAATCAGCCCCAGCATTTT
CASRTTGAIANQPQHF
>TRBJ2-5|-|-|TRBV18
TGTGCCAGCTCACCAAATTCGGACTCCCAAGAGACCCAGTACTTC
CASSPNSDSQETQYF
>TRBJ2-3|-|TRBD2|TRBV30
TGTGCCTGGAGTATTTATAGCGGGAGGCCGAATACGCAGTATTTT
CAWSIYSGRPNTQYF
>TRBJ2-5|-|-|TRBV28
TGTGCCAGCAGCCTGGGGGAGACCCAGTACTTC
CASSLGETQYF
>TRBJ2-3|few|-|TRBV7-9
TGTGCCAGCAGCTTAATGGGGACAAGCACAGATACGCAGTATTTT
CASSLMGTSTDTQYF
>TRBJ2-5|-|-|TRBV4-1
TGCGCCAGCAGCCAAGATTGGGACCCCCAGGAGACCCAGTACTTC
CASSQDWDPQETQYF
>TRBJ2-1|-|TRBD2|TRBV2
TGTGCCAGTACTAGCGGTCGCTCCTACAATGAGCAGTTCTTC
CASTSGRSYNEQFF
>TRBJ2-1|-|TRBD1|TRBV6-1
TGTGCCAGCAGAGGGCCAGGGGGCGATGAGCAGTTCTTC
CASRGPGGDEQFF
>TRBJ2-2|-|-|TRBV10-3
TGTGCCATCAGTGAAGGAGCGAACACCGGGGAGCTGTTTTTT
CAISEGANTGELFF